This is a list of T cell receptor beta chains from one sample in a study of metastatic and nonmetastatic thyroid tumors. Using MiXCR, TCRdb reanalyzed the PCR reads. The table lists tens of thousands of clones, 15% to 20% of them singletons, with about 8.4% in the top ten. The sample was blood. Receptor source: a male donor with papillary thyroid cancer or a benign thyroid nodule (not recorded which). Some clones in this sample may be carry-over from other donors' samples. The CDR3 runs from the conserved cysteine through the conserved F or W. Fields, in order: V gene, D gene, clone size, J gene, CDR3 protein, CDR3 DNA. A D gene is named only where the DNA matches it firmly. Expanded clones get a size class; other rows say once, few or many, or leave the size out.

v_gene: TRBV28; d_gene: -; abundance: many; j_gene: TRBJ1-6; CDR3aa: CASSLIGSRAPLHF; CDR3nt: TGTGCCAGCAGTTTAATTGGTTCGAGGGCACCCCTCCACTTT
v_gene: TRBV20-1; d_gene: TRBD2; abundance: -; j_gene: TRBJ2-1; CDR3aa: CSARDWSLAGVYDEQFF; CDR3nt: TGCAGTGCTAGAGACTGGAGCCTAGCGGGAGTATATGATGAGCAGTTCTTC
v_gene: TRBV6-1; d_gene: -; abundance: few; j_gene: TRBJ1-6; CDR3aa: CVSSEAAGLGNSPLHF; CDR3nt: TGTGTCAGCAGTGAGGCGGCGGGTTTGGGTAATTCACCCCTCCACTTT
v_gene: TRBV14; d_gene: -; abundance: many; j_gene: TRBJ2-5; CDR3aa: CASSQITQETQYF; CDR3nt: TGTGCCAGCAGCCAAATCACTCAAGAGACCCAGTACTTC
v_gene: TRBV24-1; d_gene: TRBD1; abundance: -; j_gene: TRBJ2-3; CDR3aa: CATSGRRDSTPTDTQYF; CDR3nt: TGTGCCACCAGTGGGAGACGGGACAGTACGCCCACAGATACGCAGTATTTT
v_gene: TRBV7-9; d_gene: -; abundance: many; j_gene: TRBJ2-7; CDR3aa: CASSLEQSYEQYF; CDR3nt: TGTGCCAGCAGCTTAGAACAGTCCTACGAGCAGTACTTC
v_gene: TRBV19; d_gene: -; abundance: many; j_gene: TRBJ2-3; CDR3aa: CASKSSDTDTQYF; CDR3nt: TGTGCCAGTAAGAGCTCGGACACAGATACGCAGTATTTT
v_gene: TRBV4-2; d_gene: -; abundance: many; j_gene: TRBJ2-7; CDR3aa: CASSPLSGTNYEQYF; CDR3nt: TGTGCCAGCAGTCCTTTGTCGGGGACCAACTACGAGCAGTACTTC
v_gene: TRBV25-1; d_gene: TRBD1; abundance: many; j_gene: TRBJ1-2; CDR3aa: CASTGGYGYTF; CDR3nt: TGTGCCAGCACAGGGGGCTATGGCTACACCTTC
v_gene: TRBV6-4; d_gene: TRBD2; abundance: -; j_gene: TRBJ2-1; CDR3aa: CASSDGLAGYNEQFF; CDR3nt: TGTGCCAGCAGTGATGGACTAGCGGGATACAATGAGCAGTTCTTC
v_gene: TRBV5-5; d_gene: -; abundance: many; j_gene: TRBJ1-1; CDR3aa: CASSAELMNTEAFF; CDR3nt: TGTGCCAGCAGCGCCGAGCTTATGAACACTGAAGCTTTCTTT
v_gene: TRBV5-1; d_gene: -; abundance: many; j_gene: TRBJ1-1; CDR3aa: CASSVWGGTEAFF; CDR3nt: TGCGCCAGCTCGGTCTGGGGTGGCACTGAAGCTTTCTTT
v_gene: TRBV27; d_gene: TRBD2; abundance: many; j_gene: TRBJ2-2; CDR3aa: CASSPQPGGGTGELFF; CDR3nt: TGTGCCAGCAGTCCCCAACCCGGGGGGGGCACCGGGGAGCTGTTTTTT
v_gene: TRBV25-1; d_gene: -; abundance: many; j_gene: TRBJ1-3; CDR3aa: CASSEQGHRNTIYF; CDR3nt: TGTGCCAGCAGTGAACAGGGACACCGGAACACCATATATTTT
v_gene: TRBV24-1; d_gene: TRBD2; abundance: many; j_gene: TRBJ2-1; CDR3aa: CATSDILAGDIGEQFF; CDR3nt: TGTGCCACCAGTGATATCTTAGCGGGAGACATCGGTGAGCAGTTCTTC
v_gene: TRBV30; d_gene: TRBD2; abundance: many; j_gene: TRBJ2-2; CDR3aa: CAWSESGRETGELFF; CDR3nt: TGTGCCTGGAGTGAAAGCGGGAGAGAAACCGGGGAGCTGTTTTTT
v_gene: TRBV28; d_gene: TRBD1; abundance: many; j_gene: TRBJ2-3; CDR3aa: CASSLWGQGTGAQYF; CDR3nt: TGTGCCAGCAGTTTATGGGGGCAAGGGACAGGGGCGCAGTATTTT
v_gene: TRBV6-6; d_gene: -; abundance: few; j_gene: TRBJ1-2; CDR3aa: CASSYMGPVIYGYTF; CDR3nt: TGTGCCAGCAGTTACATGGGTCCCGTTATCTATGGCTACACCTTC
v_gene: TRBV6-4; d_gene: -; abundance: few; j_gene: TRBJ2-2; CDR3aa: CASSDKFTGELFF; CDR3nt: TGTGCCAGCAGTGACAAATTCACCGGGGAGCTTTTTTTT
v_gene: TRBV12-3/TRBV12-4; d_gene: -; abundance: many; j_gene: TRBJ1-1; CDR3aa: CASSRSREAFF; CDR3nt: TGTGCCAGCAGTAGGAGCAGGGAAGCTTTCTTT
v_gene: TRBV19; d_gene: -; abundance: many; j_gene: TRBJ2-1; CDR3aa: CASSRGRGPLNEQFF; CDR3nt: TGTGCCAGTAGTAGAGGCAGGGGACCCTTAAATGAGCAGTTCTTC
v_gene: TRBV20-1; d_gene: TRBD2; abundance: many; j_gene: TRBJ2-1; CDR3aa: CSAYRLAGFLNEQFF; CDR3nt: TGCAGTGCTTACCGACTAGCGGGGTTTCTCAATGAGCAGTTCTTC
v_gene: TRBV27; d_gene: -; abundance: few; j_gene: TRBJ2-3; CDR3aa: CASSPTPSTDTQYF; CDR3nt: TGTGCCAGCAGTCCTACCCCAAGCACAGATACGCAGTATTTT
v_gene: TRBV12-3/TRBV12-4; d_gene: -; abundance: few; j_gene: TRBJ2-3; CDR3aa: CASSFGITDTQYF; CDR3nt: TGTGCCAGCAGTTTCGGGATCACAGATACTCAGTATTTT
v_gene: TRBV5-6; d_gene: TRBD1; abundance: few; j_gene: TRBJ2-1; CDR3aa: CASSLRGQGTNEQFF; CDR3nt: TGTGCCAGCAGTCTCAGGGGACAGGGGACAAATGAGCAGTTCTTC
v_gene: TRBV29-1; d_gene: TRBD1; abundance: many; j_gene: TRBJ1-2; CDR3aa: CSVEMRQGASGYTF; CDR3nt: TGCAGCGTTGAAATGCGACAGGGGGCAAGTGGCTACACCTTC
v_gene: TRBV20-1; d_gene: TRBD1; abundance: -; j_gene: TRBJ2-5; CDR3aa: CSARDGTGPETQYF; CDR3nt: TGCAGTGCTAGAGACGGGACAGGGCCGGAGACCCAGTACTTT
v_gene: TRBV5-1; d_gene: TRBD1; abundance: many; j_gene: TRBJ1-3; CDR3aa: CASRADRADSGNTIYF; CDR3nt: TGCGCCAGCAGGGCGGACAGGGCCGACTCTGGAAACACCATATATTTT
v_gene: TRBV12-5; d_gene: TRBD2; abundance: -; j_gene: TRBJ2-1; CDR3aa: CASAPWSGRAGSYNEQFF; CDR3nt: TGTGCTAGTGCCCCTTGGAGCGGGAGGGCCGGTTCCTACAATGAGCAGTTCTTC
v_gene: TRBV19; d_gene: TRBD2; abundance: many; j_gene: TRBJ2-1; CDR3aa: CASSFQTSGAYNEQFF; CDR3nt: TGTGCCAGTAGTTTCCAGACTAGCGGGGCGTACAATGAGCAGTTCTTC
v_gene: TRBV14; d_gene: TRBD2; abundance: -; j_gene: TRBJ2-3; CDR3aa: CASSPRLALSTDTQYF; CDR3nt: TGTGCCAGCAGCCCCCGACTAGCCTTGAGCACAGATACGCAGTATTTT
v_gene: TRBV20-1; d_gene: -; abundance: many; j_gene: TRBJ1-4; CDR3aa: CSARNTATNEKLFF; CDR3nt: TGCAGTGCTAGAAATACAGCAACTAATGAAAAACTGTTTTTT
v_gene: TRBV4-2; d_gene: TRBD1; abundance: -; j_gene: TRBJ2-2; CDR3aa: CASIPSGTGKKNRTWELFF; CDR3nt: TGTGCCAGCATCCCCTCCGGGACAGGAAAAAAAAATAGGACCTGGGAGCTGTTTTTT
v_gene: TRBV7-3; d_gene: -; abundance: many; j_gene: TRBJ2-5; CDR3aa: CASSLQGYQETQYF; CDR3nt: TGTGCCAGCAGCTTACAGGGGTACCAAGAGACCCAGTACTTC
v_gene: TRBV6-2/TRBV6-3; d_gene: -; abundance: few; j_gene: TRBJ2-5; CDR3aa: CASSHRGYQETQYF; CDR3nt: TGTGCCAGCAGTCACCGGGGGTACCAAGAGACCCAGTACTTC
v_gene: TRBV24-1; d_gene: TRBD1; abundance: many; j_gene: TRBJ1-2; CDR3aa: CATSEGDRGIYGYTF; CDR3nt: TGTGCCACCAGTGAGGGAGACAGGGGGATCTATGGCTACACCTTC
v_gene: TRBV9; d_gene: -; abundance: few; j_gene: TRBJ2-5; CDR3aa: CASSPWGQETQYF; CDR3nt: TGTGCCAGCAGCCCGTGGGGGCAAGAGACCCAGTACTTC
v_gene: TRBV7-9; d_gene: -; abundance: many; j_gene: TRBJ2-5; CDR3aa: CASSPLGGQETQYF; CDR3nt: TGTGCCAGCAGCCCCCTAGGGGGGCAAGAGACCCAGTACTTC
v_gene: TRBV6-2/TRBV6-3; d_gene: -; abundance: many; j_gene: TRBJ1-5; CDR3aa: CASSYSSGWSNQPQHF; CDR3nt: TGTGCCAGCAGTTACTCGTCCGGATGGAGCAATCAGCCCCAGCATTTT
v_gene: TRBV28; d_gene: -; abundance: many; j_gene: TRBJ1-1; CDR3aa: CASSPTGYVGGPEAFF; CDR3nt: TGTGCCAGCAGTCCGACTGGTTACGTTGGTGGGCCTGAAGCTTTCTTT
v_gene: TRBV19; d_gene: -; abundance: -; j_gene: TRBJ1-3; CDR3aa: CASSISSPSGNTIYF; CDR3nt: TGTGCCAGTAGTATTTCGTCCCCCTCTGGAAACACCATATATTTT
v_gene: TRBV5-6; d_gene: TRBD1; abundance: many; j_gene: TRBJ1-6; CDR3aa: CASSLLGQGTNSPLHF; CDR3nt: TGTGCCAGCAGCTTGTTGGGACAGGGCACTAATTCACCCCTCCACTTT
v_gene: TRBV5-6; d_gene: -; abundance: many; j_gene: TRBJ1-2; CDR3aa: CASAGAGGRGGYTF; CDR3nt: TGTGCCAGCGCCGGGGCGGGGGGCCGGGGTGGCTACACCTTC
v_gene: TRBV9; d_gene: TRBD2; abundance: many; j_gene: TRBJ2-2; CDR3aa: CASTGPGGAGELFF; CDR3nt: TGTGCCAGCACGGGCCCGGGGGGAGCCGGGGAGCTGTTTTTT
v_gene: TRBV9; d_gene: TRBD1; abundance: many; j_gene: TRBJ2-1; CDR3aa: CASSVFHLRTGSYNEQFF; CDR3nt: TGTGCCAGCAGCGTATTCCATCTGAGGACAGGATCCTACAATGAGCAGTTCTTC
v_gene: TRBV24-1; d_gene: TRBD2; abundance: many; j_gene: TRBJ2-5; CDR3aa: CATSDWGGREQETQYF; CDR3nt: TGTGCCACCAGTGATTGGGGGGGAAGGGAACAAGAGACCCAGTACTTC